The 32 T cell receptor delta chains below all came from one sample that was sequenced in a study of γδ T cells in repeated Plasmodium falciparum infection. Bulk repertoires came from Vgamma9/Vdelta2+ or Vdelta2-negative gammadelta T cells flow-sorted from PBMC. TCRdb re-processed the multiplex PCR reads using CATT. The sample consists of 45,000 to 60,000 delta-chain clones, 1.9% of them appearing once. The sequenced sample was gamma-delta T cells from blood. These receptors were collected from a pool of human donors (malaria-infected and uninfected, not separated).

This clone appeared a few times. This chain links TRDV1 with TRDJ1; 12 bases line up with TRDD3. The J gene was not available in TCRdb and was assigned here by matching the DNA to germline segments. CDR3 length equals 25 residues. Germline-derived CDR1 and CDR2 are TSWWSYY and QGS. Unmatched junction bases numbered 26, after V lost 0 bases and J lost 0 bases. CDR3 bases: TGTGCTCTTGGGGAACTAAATCGGAAAACTTCCTACGGGACTGGGGGATACCTCGACACCGATAAACTCATCTTT. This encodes CALGELNRKTSYGTGGYLDTDKLIF.

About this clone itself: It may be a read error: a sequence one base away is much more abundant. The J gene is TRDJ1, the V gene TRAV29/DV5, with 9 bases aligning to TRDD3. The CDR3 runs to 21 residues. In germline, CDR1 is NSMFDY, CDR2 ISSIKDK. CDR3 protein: CAAHSLSYPYWGTPYTDKLIF. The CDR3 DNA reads TGTGCGGCCCATTCCCTTTCCTACCCGTACTGGGGGACACCTTACACCGATAAACTCATCTTT. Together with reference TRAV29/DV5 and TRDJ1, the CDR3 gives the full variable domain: DQQVKQNSPSLSVQEGRISILNCDYTNSMFDYFLWYKKYPAEGPTFLISISSIKDKNEDGRFTVFLNKSAKHLSLHIVPSQPGDSAVYFCAAHSLSYPYWGTPYTDKLIFGKGTRVTVEP.

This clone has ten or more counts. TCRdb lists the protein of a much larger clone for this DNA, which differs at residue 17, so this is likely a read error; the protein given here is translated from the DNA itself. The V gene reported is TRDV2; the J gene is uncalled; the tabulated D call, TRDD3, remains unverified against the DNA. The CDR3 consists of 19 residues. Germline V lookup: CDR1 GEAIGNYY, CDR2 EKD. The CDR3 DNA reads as TGTGCCTGTGACACTTTGAGAACTGGGGGCCTTCATTACACCGATAAACCCATCTTT. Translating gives CACDTLRTGGLHYTDKPIF.

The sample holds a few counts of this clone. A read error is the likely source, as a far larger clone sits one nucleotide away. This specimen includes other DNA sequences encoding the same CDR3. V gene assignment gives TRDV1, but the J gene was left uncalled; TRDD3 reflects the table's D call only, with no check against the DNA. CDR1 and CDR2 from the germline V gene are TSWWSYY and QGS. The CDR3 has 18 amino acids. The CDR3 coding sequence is TGTGCTCTTGGGACCCGATTCCCGTACTGGGGGATCTCCGATAAACTCATTTTT. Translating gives CALGTRFPYWGISDKLIF.

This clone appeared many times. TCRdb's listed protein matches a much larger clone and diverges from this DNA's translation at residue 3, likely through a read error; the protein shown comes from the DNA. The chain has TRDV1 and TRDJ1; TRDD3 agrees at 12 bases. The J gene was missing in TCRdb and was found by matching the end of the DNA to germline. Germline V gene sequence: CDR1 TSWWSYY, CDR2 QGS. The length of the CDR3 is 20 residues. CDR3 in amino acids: CAIGELRPYWGIPRADKLIF. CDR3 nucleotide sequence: TGTGCTATTGGGGAACTACGTCCTTACTGGGGGATACCTCGAGCCGATAAACTCATCTTT.

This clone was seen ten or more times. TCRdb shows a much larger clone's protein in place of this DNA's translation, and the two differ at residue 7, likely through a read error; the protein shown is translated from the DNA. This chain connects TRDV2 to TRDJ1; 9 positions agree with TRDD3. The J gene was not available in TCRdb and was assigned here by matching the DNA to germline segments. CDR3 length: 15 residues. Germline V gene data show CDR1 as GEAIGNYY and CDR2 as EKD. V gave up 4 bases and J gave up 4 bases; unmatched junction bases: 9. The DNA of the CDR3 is TGTGCCTGTGATTCTGTCGAGGGGATACGCGATAAACTCATCTTT. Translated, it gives CACDSVEGIRDKLIF.

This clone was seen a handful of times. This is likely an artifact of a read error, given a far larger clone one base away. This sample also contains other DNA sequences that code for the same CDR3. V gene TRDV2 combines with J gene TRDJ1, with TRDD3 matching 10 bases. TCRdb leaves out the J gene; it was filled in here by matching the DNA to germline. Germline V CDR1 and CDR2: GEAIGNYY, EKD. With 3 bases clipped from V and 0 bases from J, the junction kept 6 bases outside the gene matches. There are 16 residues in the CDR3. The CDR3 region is CACDLLGDRYTDKLIF. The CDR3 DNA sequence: TGTGCCTGTGACTTGCTGGGGGATAGGTACACCGATAAACTCATCTTT.

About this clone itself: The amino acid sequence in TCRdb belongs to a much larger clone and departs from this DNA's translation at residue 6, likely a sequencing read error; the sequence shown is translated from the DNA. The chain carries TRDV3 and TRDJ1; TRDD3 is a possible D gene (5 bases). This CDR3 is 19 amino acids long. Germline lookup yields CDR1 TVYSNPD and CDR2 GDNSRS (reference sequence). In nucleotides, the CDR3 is TGTGCGTTCCACCCCTTTCCACCGAACGTACGGGATCGTTTGGGTAAACTCATCTTT. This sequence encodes CAFHPFPPNVRDRLGKLIF.

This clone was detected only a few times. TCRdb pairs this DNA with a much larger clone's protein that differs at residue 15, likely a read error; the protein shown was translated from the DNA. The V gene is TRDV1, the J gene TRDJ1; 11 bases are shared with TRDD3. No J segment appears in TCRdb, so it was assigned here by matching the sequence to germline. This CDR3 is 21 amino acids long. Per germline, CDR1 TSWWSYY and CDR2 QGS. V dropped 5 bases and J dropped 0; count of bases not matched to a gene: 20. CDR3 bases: TGTGCTCTTGGGAAACCCTCTTCCAGGCGCTGGGGGATACAAGACACCGATAAACTCATCTTT. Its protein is CALGKPSSRRWGIQDTDKLIF.

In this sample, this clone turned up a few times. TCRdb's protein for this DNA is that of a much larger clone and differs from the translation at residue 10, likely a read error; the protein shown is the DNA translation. The DNA for the CDR3 is TGTGCTCTTGGGGCGATGGCCTTCCTCCTTTTCACTGGGGGTCCCGCTTTGACAGCACAACTCTTCTTT. It encodes CALGAMAFLLFTGGPALTAQLFF. V is TRDV1 and J is TRDJ2, with D tentatively TRDD3 (8 bases). The J gene, absent from TCRdb, was called here by matching the DNA to germline. V dropped 4 bases and J dropped 0 bases, with 33 bases sitting between them. The CDR3 sequence is 23 residues long. Looked up from germline, CDR1 is TSWWSYY and CDR2 is QGS.

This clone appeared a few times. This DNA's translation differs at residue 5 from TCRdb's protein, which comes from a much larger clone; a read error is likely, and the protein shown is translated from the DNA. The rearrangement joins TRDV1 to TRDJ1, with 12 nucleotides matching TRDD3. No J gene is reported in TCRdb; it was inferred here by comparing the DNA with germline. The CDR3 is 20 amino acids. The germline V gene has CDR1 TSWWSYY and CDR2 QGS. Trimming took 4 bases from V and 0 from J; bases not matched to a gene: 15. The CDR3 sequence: CALGVGLPYWGIPYTDKLIF. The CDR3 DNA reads TGTGCTCTTGGGGTAGGTCTACCGTACTGGGGGATACCGTACACCGATAAACTCATCTTT.

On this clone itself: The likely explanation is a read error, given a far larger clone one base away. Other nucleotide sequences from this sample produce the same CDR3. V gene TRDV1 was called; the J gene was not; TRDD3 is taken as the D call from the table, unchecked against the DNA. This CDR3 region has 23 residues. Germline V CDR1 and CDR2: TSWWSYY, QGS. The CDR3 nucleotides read TGTGCTCTTGGGGAACCGGCGTACTGGGGGATACCTGTGTTGATAGCTTTGACAGCACAACTCTTTTTT. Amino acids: CALGEPAYWGIPVLIALTAQLFF.

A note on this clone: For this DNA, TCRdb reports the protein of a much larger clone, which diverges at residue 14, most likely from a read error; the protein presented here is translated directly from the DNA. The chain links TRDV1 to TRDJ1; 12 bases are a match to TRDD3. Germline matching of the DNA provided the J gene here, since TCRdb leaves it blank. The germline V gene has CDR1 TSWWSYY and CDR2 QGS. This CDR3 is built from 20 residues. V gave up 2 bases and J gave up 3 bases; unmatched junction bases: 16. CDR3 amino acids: CALGELGPYWGIPDPDKLIF. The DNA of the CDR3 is TGTGCTCTTGGGGAATTGGGCCCTTACTGGGGGATACCCGATCCCGATAAACTCATCTTT.

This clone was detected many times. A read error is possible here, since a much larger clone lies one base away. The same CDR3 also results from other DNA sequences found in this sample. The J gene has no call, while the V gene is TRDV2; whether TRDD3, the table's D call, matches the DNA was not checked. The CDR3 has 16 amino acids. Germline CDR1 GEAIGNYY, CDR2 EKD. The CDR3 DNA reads TGTGCCTGTGACACCCTTTGCTGGGGGCCCTCCAGACCACTGATCTTT. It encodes CACDTLCWGPSRPLIF.

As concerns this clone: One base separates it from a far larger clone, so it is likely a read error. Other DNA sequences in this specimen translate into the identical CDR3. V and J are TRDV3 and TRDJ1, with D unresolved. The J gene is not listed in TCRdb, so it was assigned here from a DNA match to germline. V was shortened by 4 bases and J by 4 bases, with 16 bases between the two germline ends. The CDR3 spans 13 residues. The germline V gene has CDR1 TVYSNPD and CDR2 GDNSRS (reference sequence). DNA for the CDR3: TGTGCCTCCGCTGGTCTTGAGTACGATAAACTCATCTTT. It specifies CASAGLEYDKLIF.

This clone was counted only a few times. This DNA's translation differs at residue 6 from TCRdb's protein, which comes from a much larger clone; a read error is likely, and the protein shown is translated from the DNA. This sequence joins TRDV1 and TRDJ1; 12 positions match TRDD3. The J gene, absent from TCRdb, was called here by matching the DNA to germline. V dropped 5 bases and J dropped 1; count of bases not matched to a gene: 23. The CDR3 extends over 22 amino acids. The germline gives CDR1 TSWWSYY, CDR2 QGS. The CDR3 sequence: CALGKDAYWGILSFSRTDKLIF. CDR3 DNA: TGTGCTCTTGGGAAAGACGCGTACTGGGGGATACTTTCTTTTTCGCGCACCGATAAACTCATCTTT.

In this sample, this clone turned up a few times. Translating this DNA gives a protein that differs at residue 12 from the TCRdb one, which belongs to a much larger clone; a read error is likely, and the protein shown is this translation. The CDR3 region is CALGEPAFVPTSGITDKLIF. In DNA form, the CDR3 reads TGTGCTCTTGGGGAACCAGCTTTCGTTCCTACATCAGGGATCACCGATAAACTCATCTTT. The J gene is TRDJ1, the V gene TRDV1; 7 nucleotides match TRDD2. Germline trimming cut 1 base from V and 1 base from J; bases unmatched to any gene: 18. Germline-derived CDR1 and CDR2 are TSWWSYY and QGS. This CDR3 region has 20 residues.

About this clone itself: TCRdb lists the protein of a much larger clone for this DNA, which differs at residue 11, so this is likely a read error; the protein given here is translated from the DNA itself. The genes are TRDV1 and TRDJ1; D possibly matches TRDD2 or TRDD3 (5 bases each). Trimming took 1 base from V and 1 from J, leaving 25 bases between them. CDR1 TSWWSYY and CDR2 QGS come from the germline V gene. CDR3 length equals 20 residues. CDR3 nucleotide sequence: TGTGCTCTTGGGGAACCAGCTTTCGTTCCTGCACCAGGGATCACCGATAAACTCATCTTT. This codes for CALGEPAFVPAPGITDKLIF.

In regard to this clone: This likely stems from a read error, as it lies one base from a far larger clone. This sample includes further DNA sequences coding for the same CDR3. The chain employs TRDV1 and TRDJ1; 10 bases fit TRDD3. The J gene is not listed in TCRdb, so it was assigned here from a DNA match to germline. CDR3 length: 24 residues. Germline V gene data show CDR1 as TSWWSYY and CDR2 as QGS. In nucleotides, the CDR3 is TGTGCTCTTGGGGAAACGCCTTCACCGTACTGGGGGATGATGTTGCCGTTCTACACCGACAAACTCATCTTT. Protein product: CALGETPSPYWGMMLPFYTDKLIF.

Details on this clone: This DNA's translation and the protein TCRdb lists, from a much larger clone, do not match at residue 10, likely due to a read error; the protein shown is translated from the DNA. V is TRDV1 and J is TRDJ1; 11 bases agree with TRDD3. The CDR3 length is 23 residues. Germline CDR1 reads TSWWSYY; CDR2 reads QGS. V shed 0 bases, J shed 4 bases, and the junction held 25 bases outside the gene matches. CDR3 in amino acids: CALGELGDLSRGIGGYVGDKLIF. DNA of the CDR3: TGTGCTCTTGGGGAACTAGGAGACCTTTCTAGGGGTATTGGGGGATACGTAGGCGATAAACTCATCTTT.

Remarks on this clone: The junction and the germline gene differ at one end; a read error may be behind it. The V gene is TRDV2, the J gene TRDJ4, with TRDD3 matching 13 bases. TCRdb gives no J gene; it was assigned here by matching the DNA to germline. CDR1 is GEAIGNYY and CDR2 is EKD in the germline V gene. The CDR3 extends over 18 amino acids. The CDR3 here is CACDTGVYWGIRDRHLIF. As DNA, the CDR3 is TGTGCCTGTGACACCGGGGTATACTGGGGGATACGTGACAGACACCTGATCTTT.

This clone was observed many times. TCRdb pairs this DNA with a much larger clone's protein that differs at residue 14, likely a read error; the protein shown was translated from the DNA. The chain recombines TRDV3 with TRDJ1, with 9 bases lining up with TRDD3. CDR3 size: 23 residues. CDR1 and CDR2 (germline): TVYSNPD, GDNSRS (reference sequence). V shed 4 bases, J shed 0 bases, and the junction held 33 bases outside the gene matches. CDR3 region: CASLSTGGQTAKVEVRYTDKLIF. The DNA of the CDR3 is TGTGCCTCCCTCAGTACTGGGGGACAGACGGCGAAAGTGGAGGTGAGATACACCGATAAACTCATCTTT. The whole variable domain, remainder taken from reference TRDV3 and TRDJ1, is CDKVTQSSPDQTVASGSEVVLLCTYDTVYSNPDLFWYRIRPDYSFQFVFYGDNSRSEGADFTQGRFSVKHILTQKAFHLVISPVRTEDSATYYCASLSTGGQTAKVEVRYTDKLIFGKGTRVTVEP.

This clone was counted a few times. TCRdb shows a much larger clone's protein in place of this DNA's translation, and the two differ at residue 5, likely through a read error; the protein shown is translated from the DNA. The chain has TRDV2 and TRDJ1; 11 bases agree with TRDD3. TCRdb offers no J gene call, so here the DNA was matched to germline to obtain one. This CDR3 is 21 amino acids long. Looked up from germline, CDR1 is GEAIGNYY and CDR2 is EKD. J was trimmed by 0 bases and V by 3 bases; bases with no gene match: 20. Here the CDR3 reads CACDGPSPYWGIIPYTDKLIF. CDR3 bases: TGTGCCTGTGACGGGCCTTCCCCGTACTGGGGGATAATTCCGTACACCGATAAACTCATCTTT.

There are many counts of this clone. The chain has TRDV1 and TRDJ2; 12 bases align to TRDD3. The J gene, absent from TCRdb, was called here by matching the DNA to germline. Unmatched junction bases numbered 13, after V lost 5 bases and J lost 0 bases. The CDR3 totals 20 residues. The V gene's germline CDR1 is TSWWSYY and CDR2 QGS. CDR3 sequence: CALGKFQLGDTRTLTAQLFF. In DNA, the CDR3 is TGTGCTCTTGGGAAGTTCCAACTGGGGGATACCCGGACTTTGACAGCACAACTCTTCTTT.

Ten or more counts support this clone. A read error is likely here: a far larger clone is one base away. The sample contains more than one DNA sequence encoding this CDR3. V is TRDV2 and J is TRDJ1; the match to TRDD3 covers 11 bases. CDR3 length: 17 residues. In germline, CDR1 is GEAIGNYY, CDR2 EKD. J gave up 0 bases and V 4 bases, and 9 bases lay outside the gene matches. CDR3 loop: CACDTLGDTSYTDKLIF. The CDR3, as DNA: TGTGCCTGTGATACTCTGGGGGATACTTCGTACACCGATAAACTCATCTTT.

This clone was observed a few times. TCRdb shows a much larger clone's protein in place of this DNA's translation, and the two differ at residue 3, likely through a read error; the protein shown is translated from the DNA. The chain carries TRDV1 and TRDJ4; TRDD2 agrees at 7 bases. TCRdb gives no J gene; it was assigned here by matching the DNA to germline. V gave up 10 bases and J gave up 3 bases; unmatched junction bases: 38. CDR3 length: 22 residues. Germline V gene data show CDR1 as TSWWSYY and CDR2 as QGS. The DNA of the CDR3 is TGTGCTCCGCTCCCTGTCCCGTTCCTACGATTCTCTAACGCCAGGTCCCCAGGACCCCTGATCTTT. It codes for CAPLPVPFLRFSNARSPGPLIF.

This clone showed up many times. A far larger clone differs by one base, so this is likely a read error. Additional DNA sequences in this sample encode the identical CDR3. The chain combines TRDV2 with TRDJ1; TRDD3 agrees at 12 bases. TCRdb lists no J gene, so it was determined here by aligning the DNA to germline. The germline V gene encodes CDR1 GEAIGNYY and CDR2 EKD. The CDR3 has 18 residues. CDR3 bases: TGCGCCTGTGACACCGTAACCTCTGGGGGATACGGTCCCGATAAACTCATCTTT. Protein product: CACDTVTSGGYGPDKLIF.

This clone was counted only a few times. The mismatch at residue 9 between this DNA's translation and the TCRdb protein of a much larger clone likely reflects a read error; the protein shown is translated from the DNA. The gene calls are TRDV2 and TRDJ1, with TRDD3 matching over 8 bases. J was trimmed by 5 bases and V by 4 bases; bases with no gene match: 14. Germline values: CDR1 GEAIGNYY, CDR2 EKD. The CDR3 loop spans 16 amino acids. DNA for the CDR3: TGTGCCTGTGAGAAGATGGGGGATGCCCTGAAGGATAAACTCATCTTT. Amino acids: CACEKMGDALKDKLIF.

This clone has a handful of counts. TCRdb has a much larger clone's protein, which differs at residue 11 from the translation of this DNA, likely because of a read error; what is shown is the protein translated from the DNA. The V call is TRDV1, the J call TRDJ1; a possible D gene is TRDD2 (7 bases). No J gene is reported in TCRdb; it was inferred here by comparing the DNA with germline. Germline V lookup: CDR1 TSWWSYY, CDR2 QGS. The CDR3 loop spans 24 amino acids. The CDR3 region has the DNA TGTGCCCTGGGCAAATTCCTACTTCTCCCCGGGGGGACAAAAATCCCGAGGTACACCGATAAACTCATCTTT. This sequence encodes CALGKFLLLPGGTKIPRYTDKLIF.

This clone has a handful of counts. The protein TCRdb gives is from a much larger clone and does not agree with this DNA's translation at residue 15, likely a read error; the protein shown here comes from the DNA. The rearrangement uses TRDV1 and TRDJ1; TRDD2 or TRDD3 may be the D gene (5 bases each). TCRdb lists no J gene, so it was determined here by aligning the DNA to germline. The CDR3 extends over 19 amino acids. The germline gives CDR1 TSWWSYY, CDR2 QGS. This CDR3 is CAFAIGLPTHSGWSEKLIF. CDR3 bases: TGTGCTTTTGCGATCGGTCTTCCAACTCACTCTGGGTGGTCCGAGAAACTCATCTTT.

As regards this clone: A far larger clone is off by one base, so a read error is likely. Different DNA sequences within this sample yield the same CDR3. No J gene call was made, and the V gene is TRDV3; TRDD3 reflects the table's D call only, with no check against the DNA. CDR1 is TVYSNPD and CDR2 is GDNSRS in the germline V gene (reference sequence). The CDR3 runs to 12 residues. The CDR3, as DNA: TGTGCCTCCCGGGGATACACCGATAAGCTCATCTTT. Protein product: CASRGYTDKLIF.

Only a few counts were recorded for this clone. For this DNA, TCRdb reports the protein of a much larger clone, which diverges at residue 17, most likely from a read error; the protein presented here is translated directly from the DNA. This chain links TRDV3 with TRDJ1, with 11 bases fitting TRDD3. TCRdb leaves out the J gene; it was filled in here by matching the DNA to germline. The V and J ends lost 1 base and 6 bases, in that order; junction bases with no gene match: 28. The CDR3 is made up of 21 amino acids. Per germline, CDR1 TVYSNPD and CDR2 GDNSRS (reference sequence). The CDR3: CAFIINPRYIGGYAVANKLIF. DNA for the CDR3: TGTGCCTTTATAATTAACCCTCGATACATTGGGGGATACGCTGTAGCCAATAAACTCATCTTT.